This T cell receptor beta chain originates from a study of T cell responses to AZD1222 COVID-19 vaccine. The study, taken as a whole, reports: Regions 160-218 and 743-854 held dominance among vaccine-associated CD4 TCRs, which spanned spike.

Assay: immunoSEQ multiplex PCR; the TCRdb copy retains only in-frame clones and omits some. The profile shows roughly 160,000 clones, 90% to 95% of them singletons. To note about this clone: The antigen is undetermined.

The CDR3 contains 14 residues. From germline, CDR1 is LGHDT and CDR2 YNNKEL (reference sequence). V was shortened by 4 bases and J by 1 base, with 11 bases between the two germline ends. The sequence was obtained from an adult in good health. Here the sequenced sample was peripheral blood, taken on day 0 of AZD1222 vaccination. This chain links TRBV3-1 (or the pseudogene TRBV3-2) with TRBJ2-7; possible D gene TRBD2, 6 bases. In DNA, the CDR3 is TGTGCCAGCAGCCGGACGGAGGGATCCTACGAGCAGTACTTC. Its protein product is CASSRTEGSYEQYF.